This note documents a single T cell receptor beta chain sequence. Per the authors' pipeline: Using reference gene primer amplification, nucleated cell counts were estimated. Some clones are missing from TCRdb's copy, which holds only in-frame ones; the method was immunoSEQ multiplex PCR. That table furnishes V, J and clone size, whereas the DNA furnished D and trimming. Of 98,000 or so clones listed, 91% are singletons. These data originate in a study of blood T cell repertoires in COVID-19. Study at large: Collection of acute and convalescent COVID-19 samples took place in the United States, Italy and Spain. T cells, B-cell-depleted T cells, or PBMCs provided the cDNA or gDNA that served as material.

This CDR3 is built from 17 residues. CDR1 is SGHNT, CDR2 YYREEE, per germline (reference sequence). V trimming: 3 bases; J trimming: 6 bases; junction bases outside the gene matches: 8. This TCR was sampled from a human donor in a cohort sampled during active COVID-19. Input material: peripheral blood. The chain employs TRBV5-4 and TRBJ2-1; TRBD2 aligns across 14 bases. The CDR3 sequence: CASSSTLTSGRANEQFF. DNA for the CDR3: TGTGCCAGCAGCTCCACCCTGACTAGCGGGAGGGCCAATGAGCAGTTCTTC.